The 26 T cell receptor beta chains reported below all come from one sample, sequenced in a study of spatial heterogeneity in lung cancer. Time point noted: sample taken at primary tumor resection. TCRdb processed the 5' RACE reads anew with MiXCR; each CDR3 protein has one entry. The sample lists about 44,000 distinct CDR3 sequences, roughly an eighth occurring once. The material sequenced was PBMCs, taken at surgery. These receptor sequences come from a male donor with early-stage non-small cell lung cancer.

This clonotype was counted only a few times. CDR3 amino acids: CASSRLGQNTEAFF. Here the CDR3 DNA reads TGTGCCAGCAGTCGACTGGGACAGAACACTGAAGCTTTCTTT. The chain joins TRBV7-2 to TRBJ1-1, with D tentatively TRBD1 (6 bases). V was cut by 6 bases and J by 1 base, with 12 bases left in between. The CDR3 covers 14 residues. Germline assignment: CDR1 SGHTA and CDR2 FQGNSA.

The V call is TRBV5-1, the J call TRBJ2-3; 11 bases fit TRBD2. The CDR3 runs to 18 residues. CDR1 is SGHRS and CDR2 is YFSETQ in the germline V gene. With 4 bases clipped from V and 1 base from J, the junction kept 11 bases outside the gene matches. The chain's CDR3 is CASSRIAGGSERTDTQYF. CDR3 DNA: TGCGCCAGCAGCCGAATAGCGGGAGGGTCAGAGCGCACAGATACGCAGTATTTT.

This clonotype was detected a few times. The chain couples TRBV7-9 to TRBJ1-1; a possible D gene is TRBD1 (5 bases). This CDR3 has 17 residues. V gave up 5 bases and J gave up 3 bases, with 22 bases separating them. The germline CDR1 and CDR2 sequences are SEHNR and FQNEAQ (reference sequence). As DNA, the CDR3 is TGTGCCAGCAGCAGATTTTGGGGTCGAGGGGCGGACACTGAAGCTTTCTTT. Protein: CASSRFWGRGADTEAFF. The full variable domain, in which reference TRBV7-9 and TRBJ1-1 provide the parts outside the CDR3, is DTGVSQNPRHKITKRGQNVTFRCDPISEHNRLYWYRQTLGQGPEFLTYFQNEAQLEKSRLLSDRFSAERPKGSFSTLEIQRTEQGDSAMYLCASSRFWGRGADTEAFFGQGTRLTVV.

This clonotype was seen many times. This chain uses TRBV10-3 with TRBJ2-5; D unresolved. Trimming shortened V by 3 bases and J by 5 bases, and 16 bases separated the two germline ends. CDR1 is ENHRY and CDR2 is SYGVKD in the germline V gene. The CDR3 contains 15 residues. CDR3 in DNA: TGTGCCATCAGTGATTTAACGGACCCTTGGGAGACCCAGTACTTC. This gives the protein CAISDLTDPWETQYF.

The sample holds a few counts of this clonotype. The chain has TRBV10-3 and TRBJ2-1, with TRBD2 as a possible D gene (6 bases). Trimming pared 6 bases from V and 6 bases from J, leaving 18 bases between. Germline values: CDR1 ENHRY, CDR2 SYGVKD. The CDR3 totals 15 residues. CDR3 region: CAISSEGLLGNEQFF. The DNA of the CDR3 is TGTGCCATCAGCTCGGAGGGCCTCCTAGGCAATGAGCAGTTCTTC.

This sequence joins TRBV6-2 or TRBV6-3 and TRBJ2-3; tentative D call: TRBD2 (6 bases). The CDR3 loop spans 16 amino acids. Germline V gene data show CDR1 as MNHEY and CDR2 as SVGEGT. The ends were cut back, 6 bases at V and 2 bases at J, with 18 bases in the middle. The chain's CDR3 is CASSRSPSESTDTQYF. DNA for the CDR3: TGTGCCAGCAGCCGATCTCCTAGCGAATCCACAGATACGCAGTATTTT.

The chain employs TRBV7-2 and TRBJ2-1; no firm D call. V was trimmed by 1 base and J by 5 bases, leaving 9 bases between them. CDR3 length: 14 residues. CDR1 SGHTA and CDR2 FQGNSA come from the germline V gene. The CDR3 loop reads CASSLDGPHNEQFF. For the CDR3, the DNA is TGTGCCAGCAGCTTAGACGGGCCCCACAATGAGCAGTTCTTC.

The V call is TRBV28, the J call TRBJ1-5; D possibly corresponds to TRBD1 (5 bases). Germline V gene data show CDR1 as MDHEN and CDR2 as SYDVKM. The CDR3 extends over 15 amino acids. Deletions cut 2 bases from V and 2 bases from J, with 10 bases between. Written as DNA, the CDR3 is TGTGCCAGCAGTTTACAGGGTGTCGGCAATCAGCCCCAGCATTTT. It specifies CASSLQGVGNQPQHF.

Points on this clonotype: One end of the junction does not line up with germline, which may come from a read error. V gene TRBV5-1 combines with J gene TRBJ2-5; TRBD1 matches at 10 bases. CDR1 SGHRS and CDR2 YFSETQ come from the germline V gene. The CDR3 has 16 amino acids. CDR3 amino acids: CACSSLTGGTAETQYF. The DNA for the CDR3 is TGCGCCTGCAGCTCGTTGACAGGGGGCACGGCGGAGACCCAGTACTTC. Together with reference TRBV5-1 and TRBJ2-5, the CDR3 gives the full variable domain: KAGVTQTPRYLIKTRGQQVTLSCSPISGHRSVSWYQQTPGQGLQFLFEYFSETQRNKGNFPGRFSGRQFSNSRSEMNVSTLELGDSALYLCACSSLTGGTAETQYFGPGTRLLVL.

This rearrangement joins TRBV9 to TRBJ2-7; 9 bases are a match to TRBD1. The V gene's germline CDR1 is SGDLS and CDR2 YYNGEE. The CDR3 loop spans 15 amino acids. V dropped 3 bases and J dropped 6; count of bases not matched to a gene: 10. CDR3 loop: CASSAHPGQGSEQYF. CDR3 DNA: TGTGCCAGCAGCGCCCATCCGGGACAGGGCTCCGAGCAGTACTTC.

This sequence joins TRBV28 and TRBJ2-5; D is perhaps TRBD2 (6 bases). CDR3 size: 13 residues. The germline V and J ends were trimmed by 7 bases and 5 bases, with 14 bases remaining between them. The V gene's germline CDR1 is MDHEN and CDR2 SYDVKM. CDR3 in amino acids: CASKLTSLETQYF. DNA for the CDR3: TGTGCCAGCAAACTGACTAGTTTGGAGACCCAGTACTTC.

This clonotype has more than one count but fewer than ten. This chain joins TRBV5-6 and TRBJ1-2; 7 bases line up with TRBD1. The germline CDR1 and CDR2 sequences are SGHDT and YYEEEE. V lost 4 bases, J lost 8 bases, and 8 bases stayed unmatched. The CDR3 has 13 amino acids. The CDR3 spells CASSIMRGQGYTF. The CDR3 bases are TGTGCCAGCAGCATCATGAGGGGGCAAGGCTACACCTTC.

A few counts support this clonotype. The rearrangement joins TRBV4-1 to TRBJ1-5; D unclear. This CDR3 is built from 15 residues. V was cut by 1 base and J by 4 bases, with 11 bases left in between. Germline V CDR1 and CDR2: MGHRA, YSYEKL. Here the CDR3 reads CASSQGNRPNQPQHF. The CDR3 DNA follows: TGCGCCAGCAGCCAAGGTAATCGGCCGAATCAGCCCCAGCATTTT.

In its sample, this clonotype was seen a few times. The chain carries TRBV18 and TRBJ2-3; a possible D gene is TRBD2 (6 bases). The CDR3 is 16 residues long. Trimming pared 3 bases from V and 6 bases from J, leaving 19 bases between. CDR1 and CDR2 (germline): KGHSH, LQKENI. This chain's CDR3 is CASSPEASAGRDTQYF. CDR3 DNA sequence: TGTGCCAGCTCACCCGAAGCTAGCGCCGGCAGGGATACGCAGTATTTT.

The chain carries TRBV11-3 and TRBJ1-1; D possibly corresponds to TRBD1 (6 bases). The V gene lost 5 bases and the J gene lost 8 bases, with 15 bases spanning the gap. From germline, CDR1 is SGHNT and CDR2 YENEEA. This CDR3 is 13 amino acids long. CDR3 residues: CASSLGSGTEAFF. The CDR3 DNA follows: TGTGCCAGCAGCCTGGGGAGCGGGACAGAAGCTTTCTTT. Complete variable domain (other parts from reference TRBV11-3 and TRBJ1-1): EAGVVQSPRYKIIEKKQPVAFWCNPISGHNTLYWYLQNLGQGPELLIRYENEEAVDDSQLPKDRFSAERLKGVDSTLKIQPAELGDSAVYLCASSLGSGTEAFFGQGTRLTVV.

The rearrangement uses TRBV6-2 or TRBV6-3 and TRBJ1-5; no firm D call. This CDR3 comprises 14 residues. Germline V gene lookup returns CDR1 MNHEY and CDR2 SVGEGT. The germline V and J ends were trimmed by 3 bases and 3 bases, with 9 bases remaining between them. The CDR3: CASSYTAFNQPQHF. Written as DNA, the CDR3 is TGTGCCAGCAGTTATACAGCATTCAATCAGCCCCAGCATTTT.

This clonotype was seen at least ten times. J is TRBJ1-1 and V is TRBV20-1; D ambiguous. Per the germline V gene, CDR1 is DFQATT and CDR2 is SNEGSKA (reference sequence). This CDR3 is built from 12 residues. V lost 6 bases to trimming and J lost 3 bases, with 11 bases between them. CDR3 sequence: CSANRGDTEAFF. CDR3 bases: TGCAGTGCCAATCGGGGTGACACTGAAGCTTTCTTT.

The gene calls are TRBV7-2 and TRBJ1-2, with 8 bases that match TRBD1. This CDR3 has 15 residues. Germline V gene sequence: CDR1 SGHTA, CDR2 FQGNSA. V lost 5 bases and J lost 4; bases outside the gene matches: 9. CDR3 sequence: CASSPLRGRVYGYTF. The CDR3 DNA reads TGTGCCAGCAGCCCACTCAGGGGGCGGGTCTATGGCTACACCTTC.

In this sample, this clonotype turned up many times. Germline is not matched at one junction end, which may reflect a read error. The chain employs TRBV7-7 and TRBJ2-6; D call uncertain. Germline V CDR1 and CDR2: SSHAT, FNYEAQ (reference sequence). The CDR3 consists of 15 residues. CDR3 nucleotide sequence: TGTGCTAGCAGCCCTATGCGCTCTGGGGCCAACGTCCTGACTTTC. Amino acid sequence: CASSPMRSGANVLTF.

A few counts support this clonotype. The chain has TRBV20-1 and TRBJ2-3, with TRBD2 matching over 8 bases. The CDR3 sequence is 16 residues long. CDR1 and CDR2 from the germline V gene are DFQATT and SNEGSKA (reference sequence). The J segment lost 0 bases and the V segment lost 3 bases, leaving 8 bases of the junction unmatched. CDR3: CSASLPSGHSTDTQYF. CDR3 in DNA: TGCAGTGCTAGTTTGCCTAGCGGGCATAGCACAGATACGCAGTATTTT.

There are many counts of this clonotype. This chain links TRBV7-8 with TRBJ2-5, with D maybe TRBD2 (5 bases). Trimming took 1 base from V and 4 from J, leaving 16 bases between them. Germline-derived CDR1 and CDR2 are SGHVS and FQNEAQ. The CDR3 totals 16 residues. Written as DNA, the CDR3 is TGTGCCAGCAGCTTAGTCCCCCAGACCGGAGGAGAGACCCAGTACTTC. It yields the protein CASSLVPQTGGETQYF.

This clonotype has ten or more counts. V is TRBV4-1 and J is TRBJ1-5; D is unresolved. The germline V gene encodes CDR1 MGHRA and CDR2 YSYEKL. The length of the CDR3 is 16 residues. Trimming cost V 2 bases and J 0 bases, with 11 bases left between them. The CDR3 coding sequence is TGCGCCAGCAGCCAATTTCGACAAGATAGCAATCAGCCCCAGCATTTT. It is translated as CASSQFRQDSNQPQHF.

V gene TRBV7-2 combines with J gene TRBJ2-3, with D possibly TRBD1 on 6 matching bases. CDR3 length: 15 amino acids. Looked up from germline, CDR1 is SGHTA and CDR2 is FQGNSA. Trimming removed 6 bases from V and 4 bases from J, with 17 bases in between. The CDR3: CASRPRGSLSDTQYF. CDR3 bases: TGTGCCAGCAGGCCGAGGGGGTCCCTCTCAGATACGCAGTATTTT.

This clonotype was counted a single time. The chain recombines TRBV7-2 with TRBJ2-5; TRBD2 matches at 12 bases. The CDR3 contains 15 residues. Germline assignment: CDR1 SGHTA and CDR2 FQGNSA. Losses at the gene ends were 3 bases for V and 5 bases for J; bases not matched to a gene: 4. This CDR3 is CASSLTSGSGETQYF. CDR3 nucleotide sequence: TGTGCCAGCAGCTTGACTAGCGGGAGTGGGGAGACCCAGTACTTC.

V and J are TRBV29-1 and TRBJ1-5, with D possibly matching TRBD1 (5 bases). CDR3 size: 14 residues. V shed 4 bases and J shed 3 bases, with 13 bases lying between them. The germline CDR1 and CDR2 sequences are SQVTM and ANQGSEA. The CDR3 nucleotides are TGCAGCGTTGCGCAGGGAAGGGACAATCAGCCCCAGCATTTT. Translation: CSVAQGRDNQPQHF.

This clonotype was counted at least ten times. The rearrangement links TRBV7-2 to TRBJ2-1; TRBD2 matches 11 bases. CDR1 is SGHTA and CDR2 is FQGNSA in the germline V gene. V lost 5 bases, J lost 4 bases, and 10 bases stayed unmatched. The CDR3 consists of 17 residues. CDR3 loop: CASSGPTSGVLYNEQFF. The DNA of the CDR3 is TGTGCCAGCAGCGGGCCGACTAGCGGGGTCCTTTACAATGAGCAGTTCTTC.